This entry concerns a single T cell receptor beta chain. The data stem from a study of blood T cell repertoires in COVID-19. Study as a whole: Acute and convalescent COVID-19 specimens originated in the United States, Italy and Spain. Nucleic acid was either cDNA or gDNA, and it came from T cells, B-cell-depleted T cells, or PBMCs.

Original handling: It was from reference gene primer amplification that nucleated cell counts were estimated. Libraries were prepared by immunoSEQ multiplex PCR; TCRdb keeps only in-frame clonotypes and omits some of them. The D gene and trimming were derived from the DNA, and the V and J assignments and clone size from that table. Seen here are about 15,000 clones, approximately 88% observed once, and the top ten hold over 2%. V gave up 2 bases and J gave up 0 bases; unmatched junction bases: 5. Germline V gene lookup returns CDR1 SGHVS and CDR2 FNYEAQ. The CDR3 covers 17 residues. This TCR came from a woman in her sixties or seventies in a cohort sampled during active or convalescent COVID-19. V and J are TRBV7-6 and TRBJ2-3, with 10 bases matching TRBD2. Sequencing was performed on peripheral blood. CDR3 sequence (DNA): TGTGCCAGCAGCTTACTGCTAGCGGGGGCCAGCACAGATACGCAGTATTTT. This gives the protein CASSLLLAGASTDTQYF.